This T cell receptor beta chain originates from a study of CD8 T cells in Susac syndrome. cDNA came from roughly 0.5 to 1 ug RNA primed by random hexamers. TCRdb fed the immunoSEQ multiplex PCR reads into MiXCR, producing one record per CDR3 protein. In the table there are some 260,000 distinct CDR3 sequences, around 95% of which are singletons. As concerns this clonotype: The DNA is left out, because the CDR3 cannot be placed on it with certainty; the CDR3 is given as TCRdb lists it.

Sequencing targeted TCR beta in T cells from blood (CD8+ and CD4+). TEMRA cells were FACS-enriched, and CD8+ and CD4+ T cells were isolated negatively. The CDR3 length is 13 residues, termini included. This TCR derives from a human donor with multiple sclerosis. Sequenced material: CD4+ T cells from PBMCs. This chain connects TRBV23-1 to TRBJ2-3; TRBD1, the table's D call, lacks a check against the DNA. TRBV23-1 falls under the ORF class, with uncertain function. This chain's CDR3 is CASSWATGTMKYF.